The sequence of this T cell receptor (beta chain) was determined in a study of post-analysis software for immune sequencing data. This clonotype was seen a few times. Antigen specificity is unknown. The V and J ends lost 5 bases and 3 bases respectively, with 14 bases between them. CDR3 length equals 14 residues. General study points: TRBV segments more frequent in patients than in controls numbered five and included TRBV5-6, TRBV5-1 and TRBV20-1.

Sequencing libraries made from TCR beta cDNA carried unique molecular identifiers. TCRdb ran MiXCR on the PCR reads and lists one entry per CDR3 protein. The sample lists 450,000 to 700,000 distinct CDR3 sequences, 44% occurring once. The chain uses TRBV12-3 or TRBV12-4 and TRBJ2-7; D possibly uses TRBD1 or TRBD2 (6 bases each). The origin of this receptor is a girl aged 5-17 years with multiple sclerosis. The source material was blood. CDR3 sequence reads: CASSGRTAIYEQYF. The DNA of the CDR3 is TGTGCCAGCAGTGGGAGGACAGCTATCTACGAGCAGTACTTC.